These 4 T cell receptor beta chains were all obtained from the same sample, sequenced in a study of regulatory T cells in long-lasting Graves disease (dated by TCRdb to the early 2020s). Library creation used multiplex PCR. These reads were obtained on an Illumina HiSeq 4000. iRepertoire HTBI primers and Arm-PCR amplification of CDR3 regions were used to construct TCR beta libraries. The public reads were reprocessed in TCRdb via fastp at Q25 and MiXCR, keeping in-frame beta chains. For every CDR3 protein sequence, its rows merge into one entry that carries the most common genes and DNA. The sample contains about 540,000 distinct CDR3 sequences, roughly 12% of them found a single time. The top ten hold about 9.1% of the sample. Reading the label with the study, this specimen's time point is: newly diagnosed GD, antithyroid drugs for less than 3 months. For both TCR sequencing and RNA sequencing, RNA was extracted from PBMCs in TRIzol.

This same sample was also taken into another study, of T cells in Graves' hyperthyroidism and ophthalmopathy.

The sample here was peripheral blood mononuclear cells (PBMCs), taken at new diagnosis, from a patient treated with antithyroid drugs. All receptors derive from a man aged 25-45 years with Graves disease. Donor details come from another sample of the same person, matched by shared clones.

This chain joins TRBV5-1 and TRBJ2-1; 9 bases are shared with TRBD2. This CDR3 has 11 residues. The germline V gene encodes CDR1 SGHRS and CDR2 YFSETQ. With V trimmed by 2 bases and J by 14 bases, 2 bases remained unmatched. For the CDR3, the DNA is TGCGCCAGCAGCTTTAGCGGGAGAAAGTTCTTC. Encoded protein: CASSFSGRKFF.

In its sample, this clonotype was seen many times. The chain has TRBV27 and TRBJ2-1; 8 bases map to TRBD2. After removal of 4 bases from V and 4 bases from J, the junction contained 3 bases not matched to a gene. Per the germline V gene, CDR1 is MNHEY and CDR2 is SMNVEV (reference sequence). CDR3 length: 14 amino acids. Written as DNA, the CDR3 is TGTGCCAGCAGTTGGACTAGCAGTTACAATGAGCAGTTCTTC. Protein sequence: CASSWTSSYNEQFF.

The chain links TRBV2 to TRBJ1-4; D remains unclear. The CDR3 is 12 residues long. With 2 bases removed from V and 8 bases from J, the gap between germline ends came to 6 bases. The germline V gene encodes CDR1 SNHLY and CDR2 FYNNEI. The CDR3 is CASSEIREKLFF. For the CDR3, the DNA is TGTGCCAGCAGTGAAATACGAGAAAAACTGTTTTTT.

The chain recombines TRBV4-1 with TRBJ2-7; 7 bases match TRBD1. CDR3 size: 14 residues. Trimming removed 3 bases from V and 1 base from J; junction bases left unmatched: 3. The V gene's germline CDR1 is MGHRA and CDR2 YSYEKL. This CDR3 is CASSQRDSSYEQYF. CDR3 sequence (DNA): TGCGCCAGCAGCCAGAGGGACAGTTCCTACGAGCAGTACTTC.